The 9 T cell receptor beta chains in this list originate from one sample, sequenced in a study of cytomegalovirus exposure and HLA in healthy donors. The PCR had 60 Vbeta and 13 Jbeta primers. Clones were sequenced by immunoSEQ multiplex PCR, and TCRdb holds only the in-frame ones, with some missing. The sample lists about 140,000 clones; approximately 88% were seen once. Sequenced material: PBMCs. All receptors come from a woman in her thirties or forties in good health and CMV-seronegative.

This chain uses TRBV2 with TRBJ2-6, with 8 nucleotides matching TRBD1. Trimming cost V 4 bases and J 3 bases; bases outside gene matches: 5. Germline CDR1 SNHLY, CDR2 FYNNEI. This CDR3 has 16 residues. The CDR3 sequence: CASSVPRGLGANVLTF. The CDR3 DNA follows: TGTGCCAGCAGTGTCCCCAGGGGGCTTGGGGCCAACGTCCTGACTTTC.

This sequence joins TRBV6-5 and TRBJ2-7; tentatively, D is TRBD2 (5 bases). The CDR3 is made up of 13 amino acids. The ends were cut back, 4 bases at V and 1 base at J, with 8 bases in the middle. Germline V lookup: CDR1 MNHEY, CDR2 SVGAGI. The CDR3, as DNA: TGTGCCAGCAGTTCCACTAGGTCCTACGAGCAGTACTTC. This translates into CASSSTRSYEQYF.

The gene calls are TRBV10-1 and TRBJ2-3; 11 bases agree with TRBD2. The CDR3 is 13 amino acids. The germline V gene encodes CDR1 WNHNN and CDR2 SYGVQD (reference sequence). V lost 10 bases and J lost 4; bases outside the gene matches: 4. The CDR3 loop is CATSLAGADTQYF. As DNA, the CDR3 is TGCGCCACCTCACTAGCGGGAGCAGATACGCAGTATTTT.

The chain uses TRBV27 and TRBJ2-2; 7 bases line up with TRBD1. Germline-derived CDR1 and CDR2 are MNHEY and SMNVEV (reference sequence). This CDR3 has 15 residues. The V segment lost 6 bases and the J segment 4 bases; nucleotides outside the gene matches: 8. CDR3: CASRKGQSRTGELFF. The CDR3 bases are TGTGCCAGCAGAAAGGGACAGAGTCGCACCGGGGAGCTGTTTTTT.

This clone was counted a single time. The chain uses TRBV6-6 and TRBJ1-5; D may be TRBD1 (5 bases). The V end was cut by 7 bases, the J end by 9 bases, with 16 bases between. The CDR3 covers 13 residues. CDR1 MNHNY and CDR2 SVGAGI come from the germline V gene (reference sequence). CDR3 amino acids: CASKAGAGGPQHF. CDR3 bases: TGTGCCAGCAAGGCTGGGGCCGGGGGGCCCCAGCATTTT.

With regard to this clone: At one end the junction does not follow the germline gene, possibly because of a read error. The rearrangement joins TRBV7-9 to TRBJ2-7; 9 bases are a match to TRBD1. CDR1 is SEHNR, CDR2 FQNEAQ, per germline (reference sequence). The CDR3 spans 13 residues. The CDR3 DNA sequence: TGTTCCAGCAGCTCGGGGACAGGGAACGAGCAGTACTTC. This translates into CSSSSGTGNEQYF.

The rearrangement joins TRBV10-1 to TRBJ2-2; 13 bases fit TRBD2. Germline V gene sequence: CDR1 WNHNN, CDR2 SYGVQD (reference sequence). The trim removed 8 bases at V and 1 base at J, leaving 10 bases unmatched. This CDR3 contains 18 residues. The chain's CDR3 is CASAGTSGTKRNTGELFF. CDR3 sequence (DNA): TGCGCCAGCGCCGGGACTAGCGGGACCAAAAGGAACACCGGGGAGCTGTTTTTT.

The chain carries TRBV6-1 and TRBJ1-2; no clear D gene. The CDR3 consists of 12 residues. Germline V lookup: CDR1 MNHNS, CDR2 SASEGT. Trimming pared 4 bases from V and 1 base from J, leaving 4 bases between. The CDR3 DNA reads TGTGCCAGCAGTGTCCTTAACTATGGCTACACCTTC. Protein: CASSVLNYGYTF.

V and J are TRBV4-2 and TRBJ2-5; D unclear. Trimming removed 4 bases at V and 4 bases at J, with 16 bases between. The CDR3 extends over 15 amino acids. Per the germline V gene, CDR1 is LGHNA and CDR2 is YNFKEQ. In DNA form, the CDR3 reads TGTGCCAGCAGCCCCGGCGGAAACCTGGGAGAGACCCAGTACTTC. It yields the protein CASSPGGNLGETQYF.